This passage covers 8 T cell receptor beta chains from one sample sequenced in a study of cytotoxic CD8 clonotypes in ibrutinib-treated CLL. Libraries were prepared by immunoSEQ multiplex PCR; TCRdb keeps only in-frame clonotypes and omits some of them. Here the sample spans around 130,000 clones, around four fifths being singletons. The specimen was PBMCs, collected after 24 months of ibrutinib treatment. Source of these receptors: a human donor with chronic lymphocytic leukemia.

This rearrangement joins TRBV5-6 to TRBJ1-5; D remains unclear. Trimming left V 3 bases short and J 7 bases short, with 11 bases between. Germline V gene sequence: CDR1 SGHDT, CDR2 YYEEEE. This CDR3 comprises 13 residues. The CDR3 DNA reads TGTGCCAGCAGCTACTCAAATAAACAGCCCCAGCATTTT. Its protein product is CASSYSNKQPQHF.

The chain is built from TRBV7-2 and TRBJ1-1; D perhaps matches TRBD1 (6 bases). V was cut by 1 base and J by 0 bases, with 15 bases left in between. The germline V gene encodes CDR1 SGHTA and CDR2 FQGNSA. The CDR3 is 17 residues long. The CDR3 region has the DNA TGTGCCAGCAGCTTAGAGGGCGGGGGCGCAATGAACACTGAAGCTTTCTTT. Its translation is CASSLEGGGAMNTEAFF.

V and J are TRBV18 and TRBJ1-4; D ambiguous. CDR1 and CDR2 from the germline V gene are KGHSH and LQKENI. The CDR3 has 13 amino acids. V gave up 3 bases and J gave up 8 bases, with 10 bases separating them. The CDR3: CASSPGFSEKLFF. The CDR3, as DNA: TGTGCCAGCTCACCGGGGTTCAGCGAAAAACTGTTTTTT.

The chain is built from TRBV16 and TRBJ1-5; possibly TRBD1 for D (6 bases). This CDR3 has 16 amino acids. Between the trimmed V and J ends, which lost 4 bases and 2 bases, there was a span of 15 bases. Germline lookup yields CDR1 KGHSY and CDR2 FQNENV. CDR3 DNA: TGTGCCAGCAGCCTCGCACAGGGTAGGGGCAATCAGCCCCAGCATTTT. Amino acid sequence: CASSLAQGRGNQPQHF.

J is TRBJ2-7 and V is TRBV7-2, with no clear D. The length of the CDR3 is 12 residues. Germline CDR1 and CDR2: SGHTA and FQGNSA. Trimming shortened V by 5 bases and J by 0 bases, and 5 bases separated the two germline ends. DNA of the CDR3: TGTGCCAGCAGCGGCCGCTCCTACGAGCAGTACTTC. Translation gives CASSGRSYEQYF.

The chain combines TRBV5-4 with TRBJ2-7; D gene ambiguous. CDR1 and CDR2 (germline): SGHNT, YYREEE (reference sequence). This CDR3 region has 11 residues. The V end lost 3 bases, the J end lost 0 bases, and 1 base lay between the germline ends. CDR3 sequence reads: CASSSSYEQYF. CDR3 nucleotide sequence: TGTGCCAGCAGCTCCTCCTACGAGCAGTACTTC.

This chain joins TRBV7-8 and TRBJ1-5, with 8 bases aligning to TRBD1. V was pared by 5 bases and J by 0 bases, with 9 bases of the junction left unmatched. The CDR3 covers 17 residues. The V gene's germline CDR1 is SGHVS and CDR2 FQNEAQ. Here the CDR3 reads CASSPGQGLYSNQPQHF. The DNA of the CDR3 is TGTGCCAGCAGCCCTGGACAGGGCCTATATAGCAATCAGCCCCAGCATTTT.

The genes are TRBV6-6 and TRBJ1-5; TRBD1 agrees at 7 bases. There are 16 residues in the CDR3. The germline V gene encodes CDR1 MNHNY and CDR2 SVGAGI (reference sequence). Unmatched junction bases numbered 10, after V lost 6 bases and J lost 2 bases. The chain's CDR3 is CASSPYRGSGNQPQHF. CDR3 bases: TGTGCCAGCAGCCCTTACAGGGGTTCGGGCAATCAGCCCCAGCATTTT.